The 30 T cell receptor beta chains in this list originate from one sample, sequenced in a study of OX40 agonist ivuxolimab in advanced cancers. The assay was immunoSEQ multiplex PCR, and TCRdb's table has in-frame clones only and misses some. The data hold some 97,000 clones, with around 87% observed a single time. The source was CD4+ or CD8+ T cells sorted from blood, collected in a trial of the OX40 agonist ivuxolimab. Receptors originate from an adult with an advanced solid tumor such as melanoma, head and neck, liver or kidney cancer.

Remarks on this clone: Other DNA sequences of this sample code for an identical CDR3. This chain links TRBV5-1 with TRBJ2-3; possible D gene TRBD1, 6 bases. The CDR3 sequence is 13 residues long. V was clipped by 4 bases and J by 5 bases, with 11 bases between them. CDR1 and CDR2 (germline): SGHRS, YFSETQ. The CDR3 DNA is TGCGCCAGCAGCGGGACACGCCTAGATACGCAGTATTTT. It translates to CASSGTRLDTQYF.

The CDR3 DNA is TGTGCCAGCAGTCGCTCCTTTAACTCCTACGAGCAGTACTTC. Amino acids: CASSRSFNSYEQYF. The rearrangement joins TRBV6-6 to TRBJ2-7; D gene unclear. The V end was cut by 5 bases, the J end by 0 bases, with 11 bases between. Looked up from germline, CDR1 is MNHNY and CDR2 is SVGAGI (reference sequence). This CDR3 comprises 14 residues.

This rearrangement joins TRBV7-9 to TRBJ2-7; 7 bases align to TRBD1. The CDR3 covers 14 residues. The V gene end was trimmed by 1 base and the J gene end by 2 bases; junction bases not matched to a gene: 2. Germline V lookup: CDR1 SEHNR, CDR2 FQNEAQ (reference sequence). The CDR3 loop reads CASSLEGGPYEQYF. The CDR3 nucleotides read TGTGCCAGCAGCTTAGAAGGGGGCCCCTACGAGCAGTACTTC.

The gene calls are TRBV29-1 and TRBJ2-3, with D perhaps TRBD1 (6 bases). Trimming removed 2 bases from V and 4 bases from J, with 10 bases in between. CDR3 length: 13 residues. In germline, CDR1 is SQVTM, CDR2 ANQGSEA. As DNA, the CDR3 is TGCAGCGTTGAAAGGGGACAATCAGATACGCAGTATTTT. Protein: CSVERGQSDTQYF.

This clone has a single count. This chain links TRBV19 with TRBJ1-4; D possibly corresponds to TRBD1 (5 bases). Trimming cost V 3 bases and J 0 bases, with 8 bases left between them. The CDR3 length is 15 residues. Per the germline V gene, CDR1 is LNHDA and CDR2 is SQIVND (reference sequence). Written as DNA, the CDR3 is TGTGCCAGTAGTATTCAGGGTGCAACTAATGAAAAACTGTTTTTT. Amino acids: CASSIQGATNEKLFF.

The V gene is TRBV11-2, the J gene TRBJ2-1, with D perhaps given as TRBD1 or TRBD2 (6 bases each). This CDR3 comprises 16 residues. Germline assignment: CDR1 SGHAT and CDR2 FQNNGV. V was cut by 1 base and J by 5 bases, with 15 bases left in between. CDR3 loop: CASSLGVGGRDNEQFF. The DNA for the CDR3 is TGTGCCAGCAGCTTAGGGGTCGGGGGCCGAGACAATGAGCAGTTCTTC.

A single count supports this clone. The J gene is TRBJ2-2, the V gene TRBV18, with a weak D call TRBD2 (6 bases). V lost 2 bases and J lost 4, with 8 bases in between. The CDR3 loop spans 14 amino acids. The germline V gene encodes CDR1 KGHSH and CDR2 LQKENI. CDR3 in DNA: TGTGCCAGCTCACCAAAGGGAGGCACCGGGGAGCTGTTTTTT. This translates into CASSPKGGTGELFF.

The chain recombines TRBV4-1 with TRBJ2-1; 9 positions agree with TRBD2. Unmatched junction bases numbered 7, after V lost 3 bases and J lost 16 bases. CDR3 length equals 12 residues. Germline-derived CDR1 and CDR2 are MGHRA and YSYEKL. The CDR3 nucleotides read TGCGCCAGCAGCCAGGCTCCGGGACTAGCTTTCTTC. Residues: CASSQAPGLAFF.

This chain joins TRBV19 and TRBJ1-2, with no clear D. The CDR3 totals 12 residues. Germline assignment: CDR1 LNHDA and CDR2 SQIVND (reference sequence). With 5 bases removed from V and 5 bases from J, the gap between germline ends came to 9 bases. CDR3 sequence (DNA): TGTGCCAGTAGTCTACTGGGGTATGGCTACACCTTC. Translating it yields CASSLLGYGYTF.

The chain links TRBV10-3 to TRBJ2-2; D may be TRBD1 (6 bases). Germline V gene data show CDR1 as ENHRY and CDR2 as SYGVKD. The CDR3 sequence is 14 residues long. The V end lost 8 bases, the J end lost 1 base, and 11 bases lay between the germline ends. The CDR3 protein is CAIGAGENTGELFF. The CDR3 DNA sequence: TGTGCCATCGGGGCAGGGGAGAACACCGGGGAGCTGTTTTTT.

The V and J genes are TRBV6-5 and TRBJ1-2; 7 nucleotides match TRBD1. Per the germline V gene, CDR1 is MNHEY and CDR2 is SVGAGI. The CDR3 loop spans 13 amino acids. The V segment lost 4 bases and the J segment 14 bases; nucleotides outside the gene matches: 13. The CDR3 protein is CASSFWTGHPSTF. The CDR3 region has the DNA TGTGCCAGCAGTTTCTGGACAGGACACCCCTCGACCTTC.

The chain recombines TRBV30 with TRBJ1-1; possible D gene TRBD1, 5 bases. Germline V gene data show CDR1 as GTSNPN and CDR2 as SVGIG (reference sequence). The CDR3 has 11 residues. V was shortened by 5 bases and J by 1 base, with 5 bases between the two germline ends. Written as DNA, the CDR3 is TGTGCCTGGGGACAGAACACTGAAGCTTTCTTT. Protein sequence: CAWGQNTEAFF. The whole variable domain, remainder taken from reference TRBV30 and TRBJ1-1, is SQTIHQWPATLVQPVGSPLSLECTVEGTSNPNLYWYRQAAGRGLQLLFYSVGIGQISSEVPQNLSASRPQDRQFILSSKKLLLSDSGFYLCAWGQNTEAFFGQGTRLTVV.

This chain connects TRBV29-1 to TRBJ1-2; D uncertain. V lost 2 bases and J 0 bases, leaving 4 bases between the germline ends. Germline CDR1 SQVTM, CDR2 ANQGSEA. The CDR3 loop spans 12 amino acids. CDR3 sequence reads: CSVEKANYGYTF. The CDR3 DNA reads TGCAGCGTTGAAAAGGCTAACTATGGCTACACCTTC. Complete variable domain (other parts from reference TRBV29-1 and TRBJ1-2): SAVISQKPSRDICQRGTSLTIQCQVDSQVTMMFWYRQQPGQSLTLIATANQGSEATYESGFVIDKFPISRPNLTFSTLTVSNMSPEDSSIYLCSVEKANYGYTFGSGTRLTVV.

The chain is built from TRBV19 and TRBJ1-5; D call uncertain. CDR1 is LNHDA and CDR2 is SQIVND in the germline V gene (reference sequence). The CDR3 extends over 13 amino acids. Trimming shortened V by 3 bases and J by 3 bases, and 6 bases separated the two germline ends. The CDR3 coding sequence is TGTGCCAGTAGTATCCCATCCAATCAGCCCCAGCATTTT. Translated: CASSIPSNQPQHF.

V gene TRBV15 combines with J gene TRBJ1-5; D remains unclear. The ends were cut back, 1 base at V and 3 bases at J, with 7 bases in the middle. The length of the CDR3 is 14 residues. The V gene's germline CDR1 is LNHNV and CDR2 YYDKDF (reference sequence). Written as DNA, the CDR3 is TGTGCCACCAGCAGAGGACGGACCAATCAGCCCCAGCATTTT. This encodes CATSRGRTNQPQHF.

This chain links TRBV5-4 with TRBJ2-3; D is uncertain. Trimming left V 4 bases short and J 0 bases short, with 9 bases between. Per the germline V gene, CDR1 is SGHNT and CDR2 is YYREEE (reference sequence). The CDR3 totals 14 residues. For the CDR3, the DNA is TGTGCCAGCAGCACCACTACTAGCACAGATACGCAGTATTTT. Amino acids: CASSTTTSTDTQYF.

This chain links TRBV19 with TRBJ2-3; 10 bases line up with TRBD2. Germline V gene data show CDR1 as LNHDA and CDR2 as SQIVND (reference sequence). The trim removed 9 bases at V and 2 bases at J, leaving 5 bases unmatched. This CDR3 spans 14 amino acids. In nucleotides, the CDR3 is TGTGCCAGCTCGACTAGCGGGTTCACAGATACGCAGTATTTT. Protein sequence: CASSTSGFTDTQYF. The full variable domain, with the rest looked up from reference TRBV19 and TRBJ2-3, is DGGITQSPKYLFRKEGQNVTLSCEQNLNHDAMYWYRQDPGQGLRLIYYSQIVNDFQKGDIAEGYSVSREKKESFPLTVTSAQKNPTAFYLCASSTSGFTDTQYFGPGTRLTVL.

The chain couples TRBV6-1 to TRBJ2-5; TRBD2 matches at 7 bases. V was clipped by 1 base and J by 4 bases; unmatched bases: 9. This CDR3 has 16 amino acids. The V gene's germline CDR1 is MNHNS and CDR2 SASEGT. CDR3 region: CASSEDVAGVGETQYF. The CDR3 coding sequence is TGTGCCAGCAGTGAAGACGTGGCGGGAGTTGGAGAGACCCAGTACTTC.

This rearrangement joins TRBV5-1 to TRBJ2-5; perhaps TRBD2 as D (6 bases). The CDR3 extends over 14 amino acids. The germline gives CDR1 SGHRS, CDR2 YFSETQ. V was trimmed by 0 bases and J by 2 bases, leaving 8 bases between them. CDR3 in amino acids: CASSLAGLQETQYF. For the CDR3, the DNA is TGCGCCAGCAGCTTGGCGGGACTTCAAGAGACCCAGTACTTC.

The chain has TRBV14 and TRBJ2-1; a weak D match, TRBD1 (6 bases). The germline V gene encodes CDR1 SGHDN and CDR2 FVKESK. The CDR3 totals 15 residues. The V and J ends lost 0 bases and 6 bases respectively, with 12 bases between them. Here the CDR3 reads CASSQDRGRFNEQFF. The CDR3 DNA follows: TGTGCCAGCAGCCAAGACAGGGGACGATTCAATGAGCAGTTCTTC.

The chain employs TRBV6-5 and TRBJ2-2; 8 nucleotides match TRBD2. Germline V gene sequence: CDR1 MNHEY, CDR2 SVGAGI. The CDR3 has 15 amino acids. J lost 1 base, V lost 6 bases, and 4 bases had no gene match. The CDR3 DNA follows: TGTGCCAGCAGACCCGCGGGAGGGAACACCGGGGAGCTGTTTTTT. Translated, it gives CASRPAGGNTGELFF.

The V call is TRBV2, the J call TRBJ2-2, with 9 bases aligning to TRBD1. After removal of 6 bases from V and 1 base from J, the junction contained 3 bases not matched to a gene. Germline loops: CDR1 SNHLY, CDR2 FYNNEI. The CDR3 has 15 amino acids. CDR3 amino acids: CASSSDRGNTGELFF. The DNA of the CDR3 is TGTGCCAGCAGCTCGGACAGGGGGAACACCGGGGAGCTGTTTTTT.

The chain carries TRBV5-1 and TRBJ2-5; D is unresolved. The CDR3 has 13 amino acids. Between the trimmed V and J ends, which lost 4 bases and 6 bases, there was a span of 13 bases. The V gene's germline CDR1 is SGHRS and CDR2 YFSETQ. CDR3 nucleotides: TGCGCCAGCAGCAACACTAATTTGAAGACCCAGTACTTC. Protein: CASSNTNLKTQYF.

This rearrangement joins TRBV7-9 to TRBJ1-1; D call uncertain. The length of the CDR3 is 15 residues. V lost 5 bases and J lost 4, with 17 bases in between. Germline lookup yields CDR1 SEHNR and CDR2 FQNEAQ (reference sequence). CDR3 nucleotide sequence: TGTGCCAGCAGCCCCCCTTTTAGGGTCGGCACTGAAGCTTTCTTT. Protein product: CASSPPFRVGTEAFF.

This chain joins TRBV27 and TRBJ1-2; D is perhaps TRBD1 (6 bases). This CDR3 region has 13 residues. Looked up from germline, CDR1 is MNHEY and CDR2 is SMNVEV (reference sequence). Trimming took off 6 bases at V and 4 bases at J, with 12 bases between the two ends. The chain's CDR3 is CASRFRGAYGYTF. The CDR3 DNA follows: TGTGCCAGCAGATTTAGGGGGGCCTATGGCTACACCTTC.

V and J are TRBV28 and TRBJ1-1, with 11 bases fitting TRBD1. The CDR3 loop spans 13 amino acids. CDR1 is MDHEN, CDR2 SYDVKM, per germline. The trim removed 3 bases at V and 9 bases at J, leaving 3 bases unmatched. The CDR3 region is CASSLDRGRKAFF. CDR3 DNA: TGTGCCAGCAGTTTGGACAGGGGGCGGAAAGCTTTCTTT. Based on the CDR3 plus reference TRBV28 and TRBJ1-1, the full variable domain is DVKVTQSSRYLVKRTGEKVFLECVQDMDHENMFWYRQDPGLGLRLIYFSYDVKMKEKGDIPEGYSVSREKKERFSLILESASTNQTSMYLCASSLDRGRKAFFGQGTRLTVV.

This chain connects TRBV9 to TRBJ2-5; TRBD1 matches at 7 bases. V gave up 6 bases and J gave up 4 bases; unmatched junction bases: 18. CDR1 is SGDLS and CDR2 is YYNGEE in the germline V gene. The CDR3 covers 17 residues. CDR3 region: CASTTGLGGSSRETQYF. The CDR3 bases are TGTGCCAGCACCACAGGGCTAGGGGGCTCGTCTAGAGAGACCCAGTACTTC.

DNA of the CDR3: TGTGCCAGCAGCTTAAGCGGGAGGCCGTTTGATGAGCAGTTCTTC. Translated: CASSLSGRPFDEQFF. The genes are TRBV7-3 and TRBJ2-1, with 8 nucleotides matching TRBD2. The CDR3 consists of 15 residues. V shed 1 base and J 8 bases; nucleotides not matched to a gene: 7. Germline values: CDR1 SGHTA, CDR2 FQGTGA.

The rearrangement links TRBV4-1 to TRBJ2-5, with 9 bases fitting TRBD2. J gave up 7 bases and V 2 bases, and 11 bases lay outside the gene matches. The CDR3 has 16 residues. Germline V gives CDR1 MGHRA, CDR2 YSYEKL. The CDR3 loop reads CASSQLLAGTVRTQYF. The DNA for the CDR3 is TGCGCCAGCAGCCAATTACTAGCGGGTACTGTGAGGACCCAGTACTTC.

This clone was detected only once. V is TRBV6-5 and J is TRBJ2-1; TRBD2 agrees at 12 bases. Germline V gene sequence: CDR1 MNHEY, CDR2 SVGAGI. The trim removed 5 bases at V and 4 bases at J, leaving 0 bases unmatched. The CDR3 runs 14 residues. CDR3 nucleotides: TGTGCCAGCAGTACTAGCGGGGGGTACAATGAGCAGTTCTTC. It translates to CASSTSGGYNEQFF.